This T cell receptor beta chain was recorded in a study of T cell repertoires in cytomegalovirus infection. Regarding the study as a whole: Identification of carriers of CMV plus the relevant HLA was performed using cumulative public TCR beta family frequency. The study found HLA-C-restricted CMV-specific TCR beta clonotypes dominating the ex vivo response.

A word on this clonotype: Antigen: not known.

The CDR3 covers 13 residues. V shed 2 bases and J shed 3 bases, with 8 bases lying between them. CDR1 and CDR2 (germline): MDHEN, SYDVKM. TCRdb reanalysed the reads using MiXCR and keeps one entry per CDR3 protein. The profile shows 630,000 or so distinct CDR3 sequences, more than 20% of them singletons. Sequencing was performed on CD8+ T cells from PBMCs. The chain has TRBV28 and TRBJ2-7; a weak D match, TRBD2 (6 bases). This receptor was obtained from a human donor in good health (CMV status not recorded). Some clones in this sample may be carry-over from other donors' samples. CDR3 loop: CASSLPGDYEQYV. Written as DNA, the CDR3 is TGTGCCAGCAGTTTACCGGGAGACTACGAGCAGTACGTC.